The 20 T cell receptor beta chains in this list originate from one sample, sequenced in a study of T cells in Graves' hyperthyroidism and ophthalmopathy. Authors of the study amplified TCR beta CDR3 regions from RNA transcripts. The primer set for the first-round RT-PCR of the TCR CDR3 was HTBI. TCRdb reprocessed the multiplex PCR reads with MiXCR, giving one entry per CDR3 protein. The table shows about half a million distinct CDR3 sequences, with roughly 21% occurring only once. Sequenced input: blood. These receptor sequences come from a man aged 40-55 years with Graves' ophthalmopathy.

This rearrangement joins TRBV2 to TRBJ1-2; 10 bases are a match to TRBD1. J gave up 5 bases and V 5 bases, and 5 bases lay outside the gene matches. CDR1 SNHLY and CDR2 FYNNEI come from the germline V gene. The CDR3 covers 14 residues. The CDR3 loop reads CASSTGQGFYGYTF. CDR3 sequence (DNA): TGTGCCAGCAGTACGGGACAGGGGTTTTATGGCTACACCTTC.

In its sample, this clonotype was seen many times. The chain combines TRBV7-3 with TRBJ2-5; D is uncertain. Germline lookup yields CDR1 SGHTA and CDR2 FQGTGA. The V end was cut by 5 bases, the J end by 7 bases, with 14 bases between. CDR3 length: 13 residues. The CDR3 is CASSPLGPGTQYF. CDR3 nucleotides: TGTGCCAGCAGCCCCCTTGGCCCGGGGACCCAGTACTTC.

The chain has TRBV7-2 and TRBJ2-5; 14 bases map to TRBD2. Germline CDR1 is SGHTA and CDR2 is FQGNSA. V lost 5 bases to trimming and J lost 5 bases; unmatched junction nucleotides: 4. The CDR3 is 15 amino acids. In DNA, the CDR3 is TGTGCCAGCAGCATGGGACTAGCGGGAGTGGAGACCCAGTACTTC. Translation: CASSMGLAGVETQYF.

This clonotype occurred many times. The V gene is TRBV2, the J gene TRBJ2-7; 8 bases line up with TRBD1. Unmatched junction bases numbered 4, after V lost 2 bases and J lost 4 bases. CDR1 SNHLY and CDR2 FYNNEI come from the germline V gene. This CDR3 contains 14 residues. The CDR3 loop reads CASSEWQGAYEQYF. In DNA, the CDR3 is TGTGCCAGCAGTGAATGGCAGGGGGCTTACGAGCAGTACTTC. Full variable domain (missing parts from reference TRBV2 and TRBJ2-7): EPEVTQTPSHQVTQMGQEVILRCVPISNHLYFYWYRQILGQKVEFLVSFYNNEISEKSEIFDDQFSVERPDGSNFTLKIRSTKLEDSAMYFCASSEWQGAYEQYFGPGTRLTVT.

This clonotype was counted a few times. The V and J genes are TRBV20-1 and TRBJ1-1, with D unclear. The CDR3 runs to 15 residues. The germline gives CDR1 DFQATT, CDR2 SNEGSKA (reference sequence). The V and J ends lost 0 bases and 4 bases respectively, with 15 bases between them. The CDR3 DNA reads as TGCAGTGCTAGAGACTCAGTGGATCTTCTCACTGAAGCTTTCTTT. Translated: CSARDSVDLLTEAFF.

This clonotype came up a few times. V is TRBV15 and J is TRBJ1-3; no definite D call. From germline, CDR1 is LNHNV and CDR2 YYDKDF (reference sequence). V dropped 0 bases and J dropped 0 bases, with 6 bases sitting between them. The CDR3 is 15 residues long. The CDR3 DNA follows: TGTGCCACCAGCAGAGATAAGGCCTCTGGAAACACCATATATTTT. Translation: CATSRDKASGNTIYF.

The chain links TRBV15 to TRBJ1-5; the match to TRBD1 covers 9 bases. Per germline, CDR1 LNHNV and CDR2 YYDKDF (reference sequence). This CDR3 has 20 amino acids. Losses at the gene ends were 3 bases for V and 2 bases for J; bases not matched to a gene: 17. The CDR3 here is CATSSLWTGDTSTGNQPQHF. CDR3 coding DNA: TGTGCCACCAGCAGTCTCTGGACAGGGGACACGTCCACAGGCAATCAGCCCCAGCATTTT. The full variable domain, with the rest looked up from reference TRBV15 and TRBJ1-5, is DAMVIQNPRYQVTQFGKPVTLSCSQTLNHNVMYWYQQKSSQAPKLLFHYYDKDFNNEADTPDNFQSRRPNTSFCFLDIRSPGLGDTAMYLCATSSLWTGDTSTGNQPQHFGDGTRLSIL.

This clonotype was seen a handful of times. V usage is TRBV6-2 or TRBV6-3 and J usage is TRBJ2-4; 7 bases align to TRBD1. The J call is in doubt because the DNA end fits TRBJ2-1 better. CDR3 length: 12 residues. Germline V CDR1 and CDR2: MNHEY, SVGEGT. The CDR3 region is CASSKTGTVQFF. In DNA, the CDR3 is TGTGCCAGCAGTAAAACCGGGACAGTTCAGTTCTTC.

This chain connects TRBV4-2 to TRBJ2-7, with D possibly called TRBD1 or TRBD2 (5 bases each). V lost 0 bases to trimming and J lost 7 bases, with 16 bases between them. The V gene's germline CDR1 is LGHNA and CDR2 YNFKEQ. The CDR3 has 15 amino acids. CDR3: CASSQELTGPGEQYF. In DNA, the CDR3 is TGTGCCAGCAGCCAAGAATTGACGGGGCCGGGGGAGCAGTACTTC.

This clonotype was observed a few times. The chain links TRBV19 to TRBJ2-3, with 10 bases aligning to TRBD1. The length of the CDR3 is 16 residues. Germline V gives CDR1 LNHDA, CDR2 SQIVND (reference sequence). V trimming: 4 bases; J trimming: 3 bases; junction bases outside the gene matches: 7. In DNA form, the CDR3 reads TGTGCCAGTAGTAGGGACAGGGGCCTGGGAACAGATACGCAGTATTTT. Its translation: CASSRDRGLGTDTQYF. The whole variable domain, remainder taken from reference TRBV19 and TRBJ2-3, is DGGITQSPKYLFRKEGQNVTLSCEQNLNHDAMYWYRQDPGQGLRLIYYSQIVNDFQKGDIAEGYSVSREKKESFPLTVTSAQKNPTAFYLCASSRDRGLGTDTQYFGPGTRLTVL.

In regard to this clonotype: A much larger clone differs from this one at a single base, so this may be a read error. The V and J genes are TRBV7-9 and TRBJ2-1; 8 positions agree with TRBD2. This CDR3 has 15 residues. Germline V gives CDR1 SEHNR, CDR2 FQNEAQ (reference sequence). Written as DNA, the CDR3 is TGTGCCAGCAGCCGAAGCGGGAGTGGCTACAATGAGCAGTCCTTC. Encoded protein: CASSRSGSGYNEQSF.

For this clonotype: This sequence may be a read error, since a much larger clone differs from it by one base. The V call is TRBV30, the J call TRBJ2-7; D is ambiguous. V lost 0 bases and J lost 3, with 12 bases in between. The length of the CDR3 is 14 residues. Germline CDR1 is GTSNPN and CDR2 is SVGIG (reference sequence). Here the CDR3 reads CAWSVQGAHYEQYF. The CDR3 nucleotides read TGTGCCTGGAGTGTACAAGGAGCTCACTACGAGCAGTACTTC.

A note on this clonotype: This may come from a read error, since a much larger clone is one base off. The rearrangement uses TRBV7-2 and TRBJ2-2; D gene unclear. The CDR3 is 13 amino acids. Germline V CDR1 and CDR2: SGHTA, FQGNSA. The CDR3 DNA reads TGTGCCAGCAGGACACCGAAGACCGGGGAGCTGTTTTTT. Translated, it gives CASRTPKTGELFF.

Comments on this clonotype: It may be a read error: a sequence one base away is much more abundant. The chain is built from TRBV6-1 and TRBJ1-2; 12 bases match TRBD1. Trimming removed 7 bases from V and 4 bases from J; junction bases left unmatched: 4. The germline CDR1 and CDR2 sequences are MNHNS and SASEGT. CDR3 length equals 14 residues. CDR3 loop: CASTPGQGAYGYTF. CDR3 DNA: TGTGCCAGCACCCCGGGACAGGGGGCCTATGGCTACACCTTC.

The chain is built from TRBV2 and TRBJ2-2, with no clear D. CDR1 and CDR2 from the germline V gene are SNHLY and FYNNEI. With 0 bases removed from V and 7 bases from J, the gap between germline ends came to 9 bases. This CDR3 comprises 14 residues. CDR3 nucleotide sequence: TGTGCCAGCAGTGAAGCCCTTGTGGGCGGGGAGCTGTTTTTT. Translating it yields CASSEALVGGELFF. Variable domain in full (rest from reference TRBV2 and TRBJ2-2): EPEVTQTPSHQVTQMGQEVILRCVPISNHLYFYWYRQILGQKVEFLVSFYNNEISEKSEIFDDQFSVERPDGSNFTLKIRSTKLEDSAMYFCASSEALVGGELFFGEGSRLTVL.

The V call is TRBV6-2 or TRBV6-3, the J call TRBJ2-7; perhaps TRBD2 as D (6 bases). The germline V gene has CDR1 MNHEY and CDR2 SVGEGT. The CDR3 is made up of 15 amino acids. V was trimmed by 11 bases and J by 6 bases, leaving 26 bases between them. CDR3 protein: CASVPRETGPLEQYF. The CDR3 bases are TGTGCCTCCGTCCCCCGGGAGACCGGGCCCCTCGAGCAGTACTTC.

DNA of the CDR3: TGTGCCAGCAGCCCCAGCGGGTTCAATGAGCAGTTCTTC. Its protein is CASSPSGFNEQFF. This sequence joins TRBV7-3 and TRBJ2-1; TRBD2 might be the D (6 bases). CDR1 and CDR2 from the germline V gene are SGHTA and FQGTGA. Trimming stripped 5 bases from V and 6 bases from J, with 11 bases between. The CDR3 runs 13 residues. Filled out from reference TRBV7-3 and TRBJ2-1, the complete variable domain reads GAGVSQTPSNKVTEKGKYVELRCDPISGHTALYWYRQSLGQGPEFLIYFQGTGAADDSGLPNDRFFAVRPEGSVSTLKIQRTERGDSAVYLCASSPSGFNEQFFGPGTRLTVL.

This clonotype was counted ten times or more. The chain is built from TRBV18 and TRBJ2-1, with 9 nucleotides matching TRBD2. Germline trimming cut 2 bases from V and 7 bases from J; bases unmatched to any gene: 9. This CDR3 contains 16 residues. Germline CDR1 reads KGHSH; CDR2 reads LQKENI. CDR3 DNA: TGTGCCAGCTCACCAAGTCGACTAGCGGTGGTTAATGAGCAGTTCTTC. It yields the protein CASSPSRLAVVNEQFF. Together with reference TRBV18 and TRBJ2-1, the CDR3 gives the full variable domain: NAGVMQNPRHLVRRRGQEARLRCSPMKGHSHVYWYRQLPEEGLKFMVYLQKENIIDESGMPKERFSAEFPKEGPSILRIQQVVRGDSAAYFCASSPSRLAVVNEQFFGPGTRLTVL.

The J gene is TRBJ2-1, the V gene TRBV7-2, with 10 bases fitting TRBD2. This CDR3 contains 15 residues. With 2 bases clipped from V and 8 bases from J, the junction kept 6 bases outside the gene matches. In germline, CDR1 is SGHTA, CDR2 FQGNSA. CDR3 bases: TGTGCCAGCAGCTTAACGACTAGCGGGTTGTATGAGCAGTTCTTC. It is translated as CASSLTTSGLYEQFF.

In its sample, this clonotype was seen many times. The chain employs TRBV7-2 and TRBJ2-7; 7 positions match TRBD1. The germline V gene has CDR1 SGHTA and CDR2 FQGNSA. CDR3 size: 14 residues. The V and J ends lost 3 bases and 2 bases, in that order; junction bases with no gene match: 4. The CDR3 sequence is CASSLLGTAYEQYF. CDR3 DNA: TGTGCCAGCAGCTTGTTAGGGACAGCCTACGAGCAGTACTTC.